Listed here are 26 T cell receptor beta chains from one sample, sequenced in a study of blood T cell repertoires in COVID-19. Using immunoSEQ multiplex PCR, the repertoire was profiled, and TCRdb retains in-frame clones only, with some absent. The table lists 110,000 to 150,000 clones, 80% to 90% of them singletons. The sample was peripheral blood. All receptors derive from a man in his 60s with active or convalescent COVID-19.

The V gene is TRBV7-9, the J gene TRBJ2-2; 8 bases fit TRBD1. The J segment lost 5 bases and the V segment lost 0 bases, leaving 5 bases of the junction unmatched. Germline values: CDR1 SEHNR, CDR2 FQNEAQ (reference sequence). This CDR3 is 16 amino acids long. CDR3 region: CASSLARGRYTGELFF. The DNA for the CDR3 is TGTGCCAGCAGCTTAGCCAGGGGGCGATATACCGGGGAGCTGTTTTTT.

Of note for this clone: Relative to the germline gene, one junction end is altered; a read error may explain this. The chain links TRBV4-3 to TRBJ1-3, with D possibly matching TRBD1 (5 bases). The CDR3 extends over 13 amino acids. Germline CDR1 and CDR2: LGHNA and YSLEER. The CDR3 nucleotides are TGCGCCAGCAGCCAAGATCAGTTGGGACTTCCGACTTTT. It encodes CASSQDQLGLPTF.

The V gene is TRBV3-1 (or the pseudogene TRBV3-2), the J gene TRBJ1-1; D remains ambiguous. V gave up 1 base and J gave up 2 bases, with 2 bases separating them. The CDR3 consists of 12 residues. Germline V gene lookup returns CDR1 LGHDT and CDR2 YNNKEL (reference sequence). The CDR3 region is CASSQVNTEAFF. CDR3 DNA sequence: TGTGCCAGCAGCCAAGTAAACACTGAAGCTTTCTTT.

The V call is TRBV7-2, the J call TRBJ1-1, with no clear D. Trimming removed 5 bases at V and 6 bases at J, with 16 bases between. This CDR3 region has 14 residues. Germline V gene lookup returns CDR1 SGHTA and CDR2 FQGNSA. Here the CDR3 reads CASSGRTAGAEAFF. Written as DNA, the CDR3 is TGTGCCAGCAGCGGTAGGACTGCTGGGGCTGAAGCTTTCTTT.

The rearrangement joins TRBV28 to TRBJ1-2, with D possibly matching TRBD1 (6 bases). With 2 bases removed from V and 5 bases from J, the gap between germline ends came to 6 bases. CDR3 size: 12 residues. Germline V CDR1 and CDR2: MDHEN, SYDVKM. The CDR3 spells CASSLQGYGYTF. The CDR3 region has the DNA TGTGCCAGCAGTTTACAGGGGTATGGCTACACCTTC.

The chain joins TRBV15 to TRBJ1-2, with TRBD1 identical over 8 bases. Germline V gives CDR1 LNHNV, CDR2 YYDKDF (reference sequence). V shed 2 bases and J 6 bases; nucleotides not matched to a gene: 8. The CDR3 sequence is 15 residues long. This CDR3 is CATSRRQQGVDGYTF. CDR3 coding DNA: TGTGCCACCAGCAGACGACAACAGGGGGTGGATGGCTACACCTTC.

This rearrangement joins TRBV5-1 to TRBJ2-5; 7 bases align to TRBD2. The germline V gene encodes CDR1 SGHRS and CDR2 YFSETQ. The CDR3 is made up of 16 amino acids. Losses at the gene ends were 4 bases for V and 0 bases for J; bases not matched to a gene: 9. In DNA, the CDR3 is TGCGCCAGCAGCACTGGCGGGGGATTGTACCAAGAGACCCAGTACTTC. Translating it yields CASSTGGGLYQETQYF.

V usage is TRBV24-1 and J usage is TRBJ1-5; TRBD1 agrees at 9 bases. CDR3 length equals 15 residues. With V trimmed by 4 bases and J by 4 bases, 4 bases remained unmatched. CDR1 KGHDR and CDR2 SFDVKD come from the germline V gene. This CDR3 is CATSDPGQGNQPQHF. The CDR3 DNA follows: TGTGCCACCAGTGACCCCGGACAGGGGAATCAGCCCCAGCATTTT.

This clone was recorded only once. V and J are TRBV25-1 and TRBJ2-2; perhaps TRBD1 as D (5 bases). CDR1 and CDR2 from the germline V gene are MGHDK and SYGVNS. This CDR3 has 14 residues. The V and J ends lost 4 bases and 6 bases respectively, with 12 bases between them. In DNA form, the CDR3 reads TGTGCCAGCAGTGTCCAGGGTGTGGCCGGGGAGCTGTTTTTT. Translation gives CASSVQGVAGELFF.

The rearrangement links TRBV30 to TRBJ2-6, with D maybe TRBD1 (6 bases). This CDR3 contains 17 residues. The germline V gene encodes CDR1 GTSNPN and CDR2 SVGIG (reference sequence). The V end was cut by 1 base, the J end by 0 bases, with 13 bases between. The CDR3 protein is CAWSAGHSRSGANVLTF. The CDR3 nucleotides read TGTGCCTGGAGTGCGGGACACTCCCGCTCTGGGGCCAACGTCCTGACTTTC.

The chain links TRBV13 to TRBJ1-2; D is uncertain. The length of the CDR3 is 14 residues. The germline V gene has CDR1 PRHDT and CDR2 FYEKMQ (reference sequence). The V and J ends lost 1 base and 6 bases respectively, with 12 bases between them. The CDR3 DNA sequence: TGTGCCAGCAGCTTAGCAGTCAGGTTGAATGGCTACACCTTC. Translated: CASSLAVRLNGYTF.

This clone was seen more than once but under ten times. This chain links TRBV27 with TRBJ2-1; 10 bases match TRBD2. CDR1 MNHEY and CDR2 SMNVEV come from the germline V gene (reference sequence). The J segment lost 7 bases and the V segment lost 2 bases, leaving 8 bases of the junction unmatched. This CDR3 region has 16 residues. The CDR3 region is CASSLIGLAVLNEQFF. The CDR3 coding sequence is TGTGCCAGCAGTTTAATAGGACTAGCGGTACTAAATGAGCAGTTCTTC.

V and J are TRBV5-4 and TRBJ2-1; a possible D gene is TRBD2 (6 bases). Trimming removed 3 bases from V and 1 base from J, with 14 bases in between. The germline V gene encodes CDR1 SGHNT and CDR2 YYREEE (reference sequence). The CDR3 has 16 residues. The CDR3: CASSSYWGESYNEQFF. In DNA form, the CDR3 reads TGTGCCAGCAGCTCCTACTGGGGGGAGTCCTACAATGAGCAGTTCTTC.

The chain has TRBV12-3 or TRBV12-4 and TRBJ1-5; D is unclear. Trimming cost V 1 base and J 9 bases, with 10 bases left between them. The CDR3 extends over 13 amino acids. CDR3 bases: TGTGCCAGCAGTTTAGGCCGGGAGAGGCCCCAGCATTTT. It encodes CASSLGRERPQHF.

This clone was found a few times. The V and J genes are TRBV7-9 and TRBJ2-2, with D possibly matching TRBD2 (6 bases). Germline CDR1 and CDR2: SEHNR and FQNEAQ (reference sequence). This CDR3 contains 12 residues. V was clipped by 1 base and J by 13 bases, with 10 bases between them. The CDR3 sequence: CASSLERLVLFF. CDR3 in DNA: TGTGCCAGCAGCTTAGAAAGACTAGTGCTGTTTTTT.

This clone was detected only once. This chain links TRBV14 with TRBJ1-1, with TRBD1 identical over 9 bases. Germline lookup yields CDR1 SGHDN and CDR2 FVKESK. The CDR3 consists of 13 residues. V shed 1 base and J 10 bases; nucleotides not matched to a gene: 4. The CDR3 coding sequence is TGTGCCAGCAGCCAAGGGGACAGGGTCAGAGCTTTCTTT. It is translated as CASSQGDRVRAFF.

CDR3 coding DNA: TGTGCCAGCAGCCGTACAGGGCAAGGTGGAAACACCATATATTTT. Its translation is CASSRTGQGGNTIYF. This sequence joins TRBV7-9 and TRBJ1-3; tentative D call: TRBD1 (6 bases). This CDR3 region has 15 residues. CDR1 and CDR2 from the germline V gene are SEHNR and FQNEAQ (reference sequence). V lost 5 bases and J lost 3, with 14 bases in between.

The chain has TRBV18 and TRBJ1-2, with D possibly TRBD1 on 5 matching bases. V was clipped by 3 bases and J by 3 bases, with 8 bases between them. The germline V gene has CDR1 KGHSH and CDR2 LQKENI. This CDR3 region has 13 residues. The chain's CDR3 is CASSPDTDYGYTF. DNA of the CDR3: TGTGCCAGCTCACCGGACACCGACTATGGCTACACCTTC.

The V call is TRBV30, the J call TRBJ2-1; TRBD1 might be the D (6 bases). Germline V lookup: CDR1 GTSNPN, CDR2 SVGIG (reference sequence). Trimming stripped 4 bases from V and 6 bases from J, with 16 bases between. The CDR3 totals 14 residues. The CDR3, as DNA: TGTGCCTGGACTATGGACAGCCGGGGCAATGAGCAGTTCTTC. This translates into CAWTMDSRGNEQFF.

The chain couples TRBV11-3 to TRBJ1-2; TRBD1 might be the D (5 bases). Germline V gene sequence: CDR1 SGHNT, CDR2 YENEEA. The CDR3 covers 13 residues. With 1 base removed from V and 4 bases from J, the gap between germline ends came to 7 bases. The CDR3 reads CASSLVQGYGYTF. In DNA, the CDR3 is TGTGCCAGCAGCTTAGTCCAGGGCTATGGCTACACCTTC.

The CDR3 loop reads CASSLGDFYGYTF. CDR3 bases: TGTGCCAGCAGTTTAGGGGACTTCTATGGCTACACCTTC. This rearrangement joins TRBV12-3 or TRBV12-4 to TRBJ1-2; D may be TRBD1 (5 bases). This CDR3 has 13 residues. The ends were cut back, 1 base at V and 4 bases at J, with 7 bases in the middle.

The chain carries TRBV6-5 and TRBJ2-3; tentatively, D is TRBD2 (5 bases). The CDR3 length is 16 residues. Germline lookup yields CDR1 MNHEY and CDR2 SVGAGI. V lost 0 bases to trimming and J lost 4 bases, with 14 bases between them. For the CDR3, the DNA is TGTGCCAGCAGTTACTCGCCTAGCCAGCCCCCAGATACGCAGTATTTT. Protein: CASSYSPSQPPDTQYF.

This clone was counted once. The chain combines TRBV5-8 with TRBJ2-3; 7 bases align to TRBD2. V dropped 0 bases and J dropped 2; count of bases not matched to a gene: 3. This CDR3 has 15 residues. Germline-derived CDR1 and CDR2 are SGHTS and YDEGEE. CDR3 in amino acids: CASSLGAGITDTQYF. CDR3 coding DNA: TGTGCCAGCAGCTTGGGAGCGGGGATCACAGATACGCAGTATTTT. Looking up the rest from reference TRBV5-8 and TRBJ2-3 gives the full variable domain: EAGVTQSPTHLIKTRGQQATLRCSPISGHTSVYWYQQALGLGLQFLLWYDEGEERNRGNFPPRFSGRQFPNYSSELNVNALELEDSALYLCASSLGAGITDTQYFGPGTRLTVL.

J is TRBJ2-2 and V is TRBV7-9, with D unresolved. Trimming stripped 8 bases from V and 4 bases from J, with 8 bases between. This CDR3 has 12 residues. The germline gives CDR1 SEHNR, CDR2 FQNEAQ (reference sequence). The DNA of the CDR3 is TGTGCCAGCCCTCTCGGCACCGGGGAGCTGTTTTTT. Amino acid sequence: CASPLGTGELFF.

This rearrangement joins TRBV19 to TRBJ2-1, with 11 nucleotides matching TRBD2. The CDR3 consists of 14 residues. V lost 5 bases to trimming and J lost 4 bases; unmatched junction nucleotides: 1. Germline V gene lookup returns CDR1 LNHDA and CDR2 SQIVND (reference sequence). CDR3 bases: TGTGCCAGTAGTGGACTAGCGGGTTACAATGAGCAGTTCTTC. Its protein is CASSGLAGYNEQFF.

The rearrangement uses TRBV29-1 and TRBJ2-7; 7 positions agree with TRBD1. With V trimmed by 5 bases and J by 1 base, 14 bases remained unmatched. The CDR3 sequence is 16 residues long. The germline CDR1 and CDR2 sequences are SQVTM and ANQGSEA. The CDR3 reads CSVRGQREGRSYEQYF. The CDR3 coding sequence is TGCAGCGTTCGGGGACAGAGAGAGGGGAGATCCTACGAGCAGTACTTC.